The 6 T cell receptor beta chains below all came from one sample that was sequenced in a study of CD8 T cells in ankylosing spondylitis. One entry per CDR3 protein, called by TCRdb with MiXCR from the 5' RACE reads. The data hold fewer than 200,000 distinct CDR3 sequences, with roughly 18% observed a single time. The sequencing sample was made of blood, either unsorted or a sorted T cell fraction (not recorded which). The receptors come from a male donor aged 5-30 years with ankylosing spondylitis or in good health (not recorded which).

This clonotype appeared many times. CDR3 protein: CSARVLAGGPGQQFF. CDR3 coding DNA: TGCAGTGCAAGGGTTCTAGCGGGAGGGCCCGGGCAGCAGTTCTTC. The chain has TRBV20-1 and TRBJ2-1; 12 bases fit TRBD2. V shed 6 bases, J shed 11 bases, and the junction held 14 bases outside the gene matches. The germline CDR1 and CDR2 sequences are DFQATT and SNEGSKA (reference sequence). The CDR3 has 15 residues.

This clonotype was detected ten times or more. This sequence joins TRBV3-1 and TRBJ2-5, with 7 bases lining up with TRBD1. The ends lost 0 bases at V and 2 bases at J; junction bases unmatched: 12. The CDR3 runs to 18 residues. The germline CDR1 and CDR2 sequences are LGHDT and YNNKEL (reference sequence). CDR3 sequence reads: CASSQELRGRLRQETQYF. CDR3 coding DNA: TGTGCCAGCAGCCAAGAGTTAAGGGGGCGTCTTCGGCAAGAGACCCAGTACTTC.

The J gene is TRBJ2-1, the V gene TRBV7-3; TRBD2 aligns across 8 bases. The length of the CDR3 is 16 residues. V dropped 5 bases and J dropped 0; count of bases not matched to a gene: 6. Germline V gives CDR1 SGHTA, CDR2 FQGTGA. CDR3 DNA: TGTGCCAGCAGCCCACTAGCGGCTAGCTCCTACAATGAGCAGTTCTTC. Its protein product is CASSPLAASSYNEQFF.

This clonotype has only a few counts. V and J are TRBV5-6 and TRBJ1-5; perhaps TRBD1 as D (6 bases). The germline CDR1 and CDR2 sequences are SGHDT and YYEEEE. The V end lost 4 bases, the J end lost 6 bases, and 26 bases lay between the germline ends. The CDR3 extends over 18 amino acids. The chain's CDR3 is CASSRYWARDGGGQPQHF. The CDR3 DNA reads as TGTGCCAGCAGCAGATACTGGGCCCGGGACGGAGGGGGTCAGCCCCAGCATTTT.

This clonotype was detected ten times or more. The chain uses TRBV7-9 and TRBJ2-1; D unclear. V gave up 1 base and J gave up 9 bases, with 10 bases separating them. The CDR3 has 13 residues. Germline V CDR1 and CDR2: SEHNR, FQNEAQ (reference sequence). The DNA for the CDR3 is TGTGCCAGCAGCTTAGAATGGTTCGTTGAGCAGTTCTTC. Protein sequence: CASSLEWFVEQFF.

The chain links TRBV19 to TRBJ2-3; D may match TRBD1 or TRBD2 (5 bases each). This CDR3 spans 12 amino acids. V lost 1 base, J lost 6 bases, and 5 bases lay in between. Germline CDR1 is LNHDA and CDR2 is SQIVND (reference sequence). The CDR3 spells CASSIGGDTQYF. The CDR3 coding sequence is TGTGCCAGTAGTATAGGGGGGGATACGCAGTATTTT. Based on the CDR3 plus reference TRBV19 and TRBJ2-3, the full variable domain is DGGITQSPKYLFRKEGQNVTLSCEQNLNHDAMYWYRQDPGQGLRLIYYSQIVNDFQKGDIAEGYSVSREKKESFPLTVTSAQKNPTAFYLCASSIGGDTQYFGPGTRLTVL.